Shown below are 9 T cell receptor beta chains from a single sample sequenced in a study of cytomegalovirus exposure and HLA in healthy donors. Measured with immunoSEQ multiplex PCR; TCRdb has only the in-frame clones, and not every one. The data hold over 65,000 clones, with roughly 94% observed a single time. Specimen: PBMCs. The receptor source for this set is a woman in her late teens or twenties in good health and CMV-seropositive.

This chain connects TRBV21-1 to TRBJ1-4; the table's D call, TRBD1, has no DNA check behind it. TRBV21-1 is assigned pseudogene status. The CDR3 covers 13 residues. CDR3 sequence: CASIEEGAKKLFF. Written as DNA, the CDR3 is TGTGCCAGCATCGAGGAGGGGGCTAAAAAACTGTTTTTT.

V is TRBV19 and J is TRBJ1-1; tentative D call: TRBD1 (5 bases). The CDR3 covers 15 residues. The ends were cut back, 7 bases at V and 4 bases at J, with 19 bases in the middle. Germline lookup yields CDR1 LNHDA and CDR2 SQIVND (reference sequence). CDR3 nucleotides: TGTGCCAGTACCCTAACGGAGGGGTTGGGCACTGAAGCTTTCTTT. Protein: CASTLTEGLGTEAFF.

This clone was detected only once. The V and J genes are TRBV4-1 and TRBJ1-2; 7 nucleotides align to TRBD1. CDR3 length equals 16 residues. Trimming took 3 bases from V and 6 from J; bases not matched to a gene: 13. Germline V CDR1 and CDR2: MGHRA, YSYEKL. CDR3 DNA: TGCGCCAGCAGCCAGGCCGAGGTCGGGCAGGGGGATGGCTACACCTTC. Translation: CASSQAEVGQGDGYTF.

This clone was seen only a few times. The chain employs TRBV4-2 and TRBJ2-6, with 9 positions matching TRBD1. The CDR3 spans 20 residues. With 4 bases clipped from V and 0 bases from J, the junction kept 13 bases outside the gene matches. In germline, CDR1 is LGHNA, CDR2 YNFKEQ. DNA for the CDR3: TGTGCCAGCAGCCCCAAACGCGGGACAGGGTCGAGCTCTGGGGCCAACGTCCTGACTTTC. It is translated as CASSPKRGTGSSSGANVLTF.

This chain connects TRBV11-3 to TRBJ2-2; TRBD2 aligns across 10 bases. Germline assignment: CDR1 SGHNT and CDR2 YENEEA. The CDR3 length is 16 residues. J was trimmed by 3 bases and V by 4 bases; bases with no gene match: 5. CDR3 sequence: CASSSGTSADTGELFF. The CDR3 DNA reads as TGTGCCAGCAGCTCCGGGACTAGCGCTGACACCGGGGAGCTGTTTTTT.

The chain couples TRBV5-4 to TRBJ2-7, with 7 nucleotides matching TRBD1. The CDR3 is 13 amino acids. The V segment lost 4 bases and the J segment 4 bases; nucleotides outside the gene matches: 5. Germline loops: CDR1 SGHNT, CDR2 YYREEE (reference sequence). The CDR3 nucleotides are TGTGCCAGCAGCCCAGGACAGGAATACGAGCAGTACTTC. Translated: CASSPGQEYEQYF.

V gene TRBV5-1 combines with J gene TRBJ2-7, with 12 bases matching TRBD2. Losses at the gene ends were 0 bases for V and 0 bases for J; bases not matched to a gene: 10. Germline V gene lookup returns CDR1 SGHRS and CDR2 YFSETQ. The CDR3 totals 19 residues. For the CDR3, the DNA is TGCGCCAGCAGCTTGGCCAGCAGTGGACTAGCGGGGAGCTCCTACGAGCAGTACTTC. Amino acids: CASSLASSGLAGSSYEQYF.

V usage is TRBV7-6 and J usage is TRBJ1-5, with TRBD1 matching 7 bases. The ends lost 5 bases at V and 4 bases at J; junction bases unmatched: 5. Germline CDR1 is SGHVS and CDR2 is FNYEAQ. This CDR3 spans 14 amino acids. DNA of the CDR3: TGTGCCAGCAGCGCGGGACAGACTAATCAGCCCCAGCATTTT. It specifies CASSAGQTNQPQHF.

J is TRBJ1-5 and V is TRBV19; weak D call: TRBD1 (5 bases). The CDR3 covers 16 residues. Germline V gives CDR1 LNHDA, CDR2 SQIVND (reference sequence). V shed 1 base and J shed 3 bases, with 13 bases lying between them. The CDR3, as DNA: TGTGCCAGTAGTATAGGTGGGGGGGTGATCAATCAGCCCCAGCATTTT. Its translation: CASSIGGGVINQPQHF.